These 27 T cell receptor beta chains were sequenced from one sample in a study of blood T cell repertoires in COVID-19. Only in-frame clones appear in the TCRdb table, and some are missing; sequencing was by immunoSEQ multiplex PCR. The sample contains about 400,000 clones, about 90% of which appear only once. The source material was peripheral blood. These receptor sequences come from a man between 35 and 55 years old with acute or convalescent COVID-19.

The CDR3 coding sequence is TGTGCCAGCAGCCCGCAAAGCAGGGGGGACTCCTACGAGCAGTACTTC. It translates to CASSPQSRGDSYEQYF. V and J are TRBV7-8 and TRBJ2-7; possibly TRBD1 for D (7 bases). Trimming stripped 5 bases from V and 0 bases from J, with 17 bases between. Per the germline V gene, CDR1 is SGHVS and CDR2 is FQNEAQ. This CDR3 is built from 16 residues. The full variable domain, in which reference TRBV7-8 and TRBJ2-7 provide the parts outside the CDR3, is GAGVSQSPRYKVAKRGQDVALRCDPISGHVSLFWYQQALGQGPEFLTYFQNEAQLDKSGLPSDRFFAERPEGSVSTLKIQRTQQEDSAVYLCASSPQSRGDSYEQYFGPGTRLTVT.

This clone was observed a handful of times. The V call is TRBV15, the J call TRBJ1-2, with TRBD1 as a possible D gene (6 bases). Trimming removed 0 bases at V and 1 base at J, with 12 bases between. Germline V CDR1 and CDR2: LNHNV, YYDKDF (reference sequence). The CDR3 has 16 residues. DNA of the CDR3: TGTGCCACCAGCAGAGACAGACAGGTCCTTAACTATGGCTACACCTTC. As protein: CATSRDRQVLNYGYTF.

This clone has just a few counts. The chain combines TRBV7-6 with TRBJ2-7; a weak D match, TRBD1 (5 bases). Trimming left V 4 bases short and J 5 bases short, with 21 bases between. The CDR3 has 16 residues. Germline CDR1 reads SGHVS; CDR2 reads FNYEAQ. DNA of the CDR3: TGTGCCAGCAGCTCTAGGGGCCGGGCCCCGCACCACGAGCAGTACTTC. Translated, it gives CASSSRGRAPHHEQYF.

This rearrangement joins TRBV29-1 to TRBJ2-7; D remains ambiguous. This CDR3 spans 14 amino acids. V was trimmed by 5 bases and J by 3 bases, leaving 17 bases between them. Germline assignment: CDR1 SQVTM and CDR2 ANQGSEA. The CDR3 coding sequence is TGCAGCGTTCGATTGCCCCCCAACTACTACGAGCAGTACTTC. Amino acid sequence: CSVRLPPNYYEQYF.

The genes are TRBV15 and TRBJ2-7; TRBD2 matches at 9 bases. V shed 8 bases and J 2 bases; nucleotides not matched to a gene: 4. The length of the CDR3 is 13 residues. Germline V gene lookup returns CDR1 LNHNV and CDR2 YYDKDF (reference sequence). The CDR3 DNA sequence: TGTGCCACCCGGGCTAGCGGGACCTACGAGCAGTACTTC. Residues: CATRASGTYEQYF. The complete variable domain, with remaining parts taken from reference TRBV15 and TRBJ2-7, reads DAMVIQNPRYQVTQFGKPVTLSCSQTLNHNVMYWYQQKSSQAPKLLFHYYDKDFNNEADTPDNFQSRRPNTSFCFLDIRSPGLGDTAMYLCATRASGTYEQYFGPGTRLTVT.

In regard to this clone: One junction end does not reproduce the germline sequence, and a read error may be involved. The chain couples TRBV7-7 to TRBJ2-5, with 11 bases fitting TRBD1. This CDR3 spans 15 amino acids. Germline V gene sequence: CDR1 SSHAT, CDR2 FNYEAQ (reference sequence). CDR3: CASSFGQGAGETQYF. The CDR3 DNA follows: TGTGCTAGCAGCTTCGGACAGGGGGCGGGGGAGACCCAGTACTTC.

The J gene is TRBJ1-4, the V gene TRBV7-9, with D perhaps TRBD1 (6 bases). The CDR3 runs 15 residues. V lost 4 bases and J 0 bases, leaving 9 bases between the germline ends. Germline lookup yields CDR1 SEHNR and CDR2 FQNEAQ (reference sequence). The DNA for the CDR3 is TGTGCCAGCAGCTCCTACAGGGCAACTAATGAAAAACTGTTTTTT. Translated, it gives CASSSYRATNEKLFF. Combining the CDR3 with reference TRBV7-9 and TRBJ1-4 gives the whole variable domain DTGVSQNPRHKITKRGQNVTFRCDPISEHNRLYWYRQTLGQGPEFLTYFQNEAQLEKSRLLSDRFSAERPKGSFSTLEIQRTEQGDSAMYLCASSSYRATNEKLFFGSGTQLSVL.

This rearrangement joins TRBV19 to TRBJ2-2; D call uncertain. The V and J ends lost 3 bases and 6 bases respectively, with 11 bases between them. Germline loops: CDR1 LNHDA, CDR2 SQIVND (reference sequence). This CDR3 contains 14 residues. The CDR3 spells CASSILSPPGELFF. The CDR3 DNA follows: TGTGCCAGTAGTATTCTATCTCCCCCCGGGGAGCTGTTTTTT.

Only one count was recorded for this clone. CDR3 protein: CASSLGQLGYEQYF. The DNA for the CDR3 is TGCGCCAGCAGCTTGGGACAGTTAGGCTACGAGCAGTACTTC. This rearrangement joins TRBV5-1 to TRBJ2-7, with D possibly matching TRBD1 (5 bases). This CDR3 is 14 amino acids long. Germline-derived CDR1 and CDR2 are SGHRS and YFSETQ. Trimming pared 0 bases from V and 3 bases from J, leaving 10 bases between.

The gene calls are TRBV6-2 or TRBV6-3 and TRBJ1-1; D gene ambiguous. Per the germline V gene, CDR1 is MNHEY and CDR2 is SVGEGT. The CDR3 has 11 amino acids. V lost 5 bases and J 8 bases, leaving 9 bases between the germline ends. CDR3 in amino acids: CASSHGPEAFF. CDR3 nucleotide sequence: TGTGCCAGCAGTCATGGGCCGGAAGCTTTCTTT.

The CDR3 DNA sequence: TGTGCCAGCAGTTATCGGGGAACAGATACGCAGTATTTT. Encoded protein: CASSYRGTDTQYF. V is TRBV6-6 and J is TRBJ2-3, with D maybe TRBD2 (5 bases). V lost 3 bases and J lost 3, with 7 bases in between. The CDR3 is 13 amino acids. Germline V lookup: CDR1 MNHNY, CDR2 SVGAGI (reference sequence).

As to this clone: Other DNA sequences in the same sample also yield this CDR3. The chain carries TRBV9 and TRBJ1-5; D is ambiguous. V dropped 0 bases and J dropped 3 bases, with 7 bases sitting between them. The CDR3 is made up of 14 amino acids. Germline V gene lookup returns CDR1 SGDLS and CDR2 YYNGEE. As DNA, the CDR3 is TGTGCCAGCAGCGTAGGTCAGGTCAATCAGCCCCAGCATTTT. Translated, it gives CASSVGQVNQPQHF. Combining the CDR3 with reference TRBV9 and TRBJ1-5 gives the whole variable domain DSGVTQTPKHLITATGQRVTLRCSPRSGDLSVYWYQQSLDQGLQFLIQYYNGEERAKGNILERFSAQQFPDLHSELNLSSLELGDSALYFCASSVGQVNQPQHFGDGTRLSIL.

CDR3 amino acids: CASQILTSSGTQYF. The CDR3 DNA reads TGTGCCAGCCAAATATTAACCAGTTCGGGTACGCAGTATTTT. The V call is TRBV5-6, the J call TRBJ2-3; D remains unclear. Trimming shortened V by 7 bases and J by 8 bases, and 20 bases separated the two germline ends. The CDR3 spans 14 residues. Germline V CDR1 and CDR2: SGHDT, YYEEEE.

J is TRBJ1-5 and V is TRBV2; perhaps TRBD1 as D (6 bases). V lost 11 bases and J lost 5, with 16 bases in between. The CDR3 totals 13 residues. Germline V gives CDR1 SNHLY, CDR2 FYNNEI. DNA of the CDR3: TGTGCCGGGGGGGCAGAAAGTCATCAGCCCCAGCATTTT. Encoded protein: CAGGAESHQPQHF.

The CDR3 DNA sequence: TGCAGCGTCGGAAGACCGGGGGATGGCTACACCTTC. Translated, it gives CSVGRPGDGYTF. This rearrangement joins TRBV29-1 to TRBJ1-2; possibly TRBD1 for D (5 bases). Trimming shortened V by 6 bases and J by 6 bases, and 14 bases separated the two germline ends. Germline-derived CDR1 and CDR2 are SQVTM and ANQGSEA. The CDR3 covers 12 residues. The full variable domain, rest sourced from reference TRBV29-1 and TRBJ1-2, is SAVISQKPSRDICQRGTSLTIQCQVDSQVTMMFWYRQQPGQSLTLIATANQGSEATYESGFVIDKFPISRPNLTFSTLTVSNMSPEDSSIYLCSVGRPGDGYTFGSGTRLTVV.

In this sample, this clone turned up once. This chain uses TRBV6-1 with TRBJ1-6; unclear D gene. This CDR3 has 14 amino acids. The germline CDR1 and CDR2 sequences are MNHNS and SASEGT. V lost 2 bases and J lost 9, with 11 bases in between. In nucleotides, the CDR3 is TGTGCCAGCAGTGAAACGGGTGAGGCTTCACCCCTCCACTTT. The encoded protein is CASSETGEASPLHF.

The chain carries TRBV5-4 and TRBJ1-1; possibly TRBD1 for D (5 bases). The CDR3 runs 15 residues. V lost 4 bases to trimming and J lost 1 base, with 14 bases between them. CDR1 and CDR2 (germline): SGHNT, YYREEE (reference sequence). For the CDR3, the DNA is TGTGCCAGCAGCCCGGGACTTTGGGGGAACACTGAAGCTTTCTTT. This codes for CASSPGLWGNTEAFF.

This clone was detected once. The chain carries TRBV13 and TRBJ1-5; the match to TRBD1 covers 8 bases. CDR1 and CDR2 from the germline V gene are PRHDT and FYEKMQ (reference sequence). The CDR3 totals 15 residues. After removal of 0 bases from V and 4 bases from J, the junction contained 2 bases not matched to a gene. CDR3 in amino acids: CASSLGGQGNQPQHF. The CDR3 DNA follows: TGTGCCAGCAGCTTAGGAGGACAGGGTAATCAGCCCCAGCATTTT. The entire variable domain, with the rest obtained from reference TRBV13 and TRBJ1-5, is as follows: AAGVIQSPRHLIKEKRETATLKCYPIPRHDTVYWYQQGPGQDPQFLISFYEKMQSDKGSIPDRFSAQQFSDYHSELNMSSLELGDSALYFCASSLGGQGNQPQHFGDGTRLSIL.

The CDR3 loop reads CASRTGPGELFF. In DNA, the CDR3 is TGTGCCAGCAGAACAGGGCCCGGGGAGCTGTTTTTT. J is TRBJ2-2 and V is TRBV12-3 or TRBV12-4; weak D call: TRBD1 (6 bases). The CDR3 is made up of 12 amino acids. Trimming took off 6 bases at V and 6 bases at J, with 8 bases between the two ends.

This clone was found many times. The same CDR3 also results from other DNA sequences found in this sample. The CDR3 bases are TGTGCCAGCAGAGGGACAGGCAATCAGCCCCAGCATTTT. Residues: CASRGTGNQPQHF. The chain uses TRBV12-3 or TRBV12-4 and TRBJ1-5; the match to TRBD1 covers 7 bases. The V segment lost 6 bases and the J segment 2 bases; nucleotides outside the gene matches: 1. The CDR3 sequence is 13 residues long.

In nucleotides, the CDR3 is TGTGCCAGCAGCTCCAAATCCCCAAACAGGGGAGAAAACATTCAGTACTTC. Protein product: CASSSKSPNRGENIQYF. This chain uses TRBV21-1 with TRBJ2-4; TRBD1, the table's D call, lacks a check against the DNA. TRBV21-1 is a listed pseudogene. The length of the CDR3 is 17 residues.

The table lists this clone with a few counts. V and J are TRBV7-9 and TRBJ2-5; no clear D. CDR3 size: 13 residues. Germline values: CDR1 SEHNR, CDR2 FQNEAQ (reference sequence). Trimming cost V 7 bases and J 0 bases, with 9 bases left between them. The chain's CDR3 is CASTDDNQETQYF. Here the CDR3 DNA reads TGTGCCAGCACCGACGACAACCAAGAGACCCAGTACTTC.

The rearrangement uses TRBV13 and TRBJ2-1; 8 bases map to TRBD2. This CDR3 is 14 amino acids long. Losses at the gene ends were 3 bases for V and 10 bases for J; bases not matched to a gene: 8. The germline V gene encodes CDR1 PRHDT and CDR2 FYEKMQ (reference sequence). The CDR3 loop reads CASSFDSGGGEQFF. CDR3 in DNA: TGTGCCAGCAGCTTCGACAGCGGGGGTGGGGAGCAGTTCTTC.

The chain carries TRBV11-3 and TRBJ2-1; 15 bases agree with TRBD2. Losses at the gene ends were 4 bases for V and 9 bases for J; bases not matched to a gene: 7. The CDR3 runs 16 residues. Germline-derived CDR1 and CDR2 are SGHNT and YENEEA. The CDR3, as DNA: TGTGCCAGCAGCTCCGGACTAGCGGGAGGGCGGGGTGAGCAGTTCTTC. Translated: CASSSGLAGGRGEQFF.

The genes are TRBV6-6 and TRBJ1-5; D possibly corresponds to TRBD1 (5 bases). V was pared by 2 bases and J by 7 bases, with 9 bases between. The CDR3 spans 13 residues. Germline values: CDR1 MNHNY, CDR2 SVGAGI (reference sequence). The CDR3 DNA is TGTGCCAGCAGTTACGGGCCAGGGCAGCCCCAGCATTTT. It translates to CASSYGPGQPQHF.

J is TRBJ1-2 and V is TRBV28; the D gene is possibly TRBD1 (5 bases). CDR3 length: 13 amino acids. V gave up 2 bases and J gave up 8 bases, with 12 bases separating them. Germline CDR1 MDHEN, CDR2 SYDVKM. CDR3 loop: CASSLGGAGGYTF. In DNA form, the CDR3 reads TGTGCCAGCAGTTTAGGAGGGGCGGGCGGCTACACCTTC.

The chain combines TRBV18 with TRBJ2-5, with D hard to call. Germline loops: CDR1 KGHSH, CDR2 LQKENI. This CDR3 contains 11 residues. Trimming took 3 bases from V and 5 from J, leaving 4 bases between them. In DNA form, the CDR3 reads TGTGCCAGCTCACCGTATGAGACCCAGTACTTC. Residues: CASSPYETQYF.